This record looks at one TCR beta chain sequence and its context. Authors' processing steps: Counts of nucleated cells, estimated from reference gene primer amplification, were obtained. Libraries were prepared by immunoSEQ multiplex PCR; TCRdb keeps only in-frame clonotypes and omits some of them. Clone size and the V and J calls come from that table; the DNA yielded D and trimming. Here the sample spans 180,000 or so clones, approximately 88% being singletons. The data are from a study of blood T cell repertoires in COVID-19. Study context: The origin of the acute and convalescent COVID-19 samples was the United States, Italy and Spain. PBMCs, B-cell-depleted T cells, or T cells were the source of the cDNA or gDNA that made up the material.

The CDR3 covers 13 residues. V dropped 7 bases and J dropped 0; count of bases not matched to a gene: 3. The V gene's germline CDR1 is MDHEN and CDR2 SYDVKM. The sequencing input was peripheral blood. The chain couples TRBV28 to TRBJ2-7, with TRBD1 identical over 7 bases. This receptor was taken from a woman aged 30 to 39 with acute or convalescent COVID-19. In nucleotides, the CDR3 is TGTGCCAGCACCCGGGACAGCTCCTACGAGCAGTACTTC. Encoded protein: CASTRDSSYEQYF.